This T cell receptor (beta chain) was captured by sequencing in a study of shared clonotypes between healthy human individuals. Whole-study context: CD4 naive cells filled three plates per donor, CD4 memory three, CD8 naive two and CD8 memory one.

CDR3 length equals 16 residues. V dropped 1 base and J dropped 2 bases, with 13 bases sitting between them. CDR1 is MDHEN and CDR2 is SYDVKM in the germline V gene. Subsets obtained from CD4+ cells comprised CD45RA+ naive and CD45RA-negative memory cells. Every subset's genomic DNA went evenly onto several immunoSEQ plates. Per the original methods: ImmunoSEQ gave junction-only sequences without quality scores, so filtering differed. Using immunoSEQ multiplex PCR, the repertoire was profiled, and TCRdb retains in-frame clones only, with some absent. V and J calls and clone size are those listed in that table; D and trimming were worked out from the DNA. This sample has about 2.4 million clones, with 93% found just once.

The sample was naive CD4+ T cells from PBMCs. Subset meaning: CD45RA+ positively selected. The sequence was collected from a man between 18 and 29 years old in good health. Some clones in this sample may be carry-over from other donors' samples. V and J are TRBV28 and TRBJ2-3; TRBD2 is a possible D gene (6 bases). CDR3 loop: CASSLSWRGVTDTQYF. Here the CDR3 DNA reads TGTGCCAGCAGTTTATCATGGAGGGGAGTCACAGATACGCAGTATTTT.